The 3 T cell receptor beta chains below come from one sample, sequenced in a study of spatial heterogeneity in lung cancer. The time point denotes: sample taken at primary tumor resection. Frozen PBMC, nontumor lung or tumor provided whole RNA, which was sequenced unsorted. TCRdb recomputed calls from the 5' RACE reads with MiXCR, one row per CDR3 protein. This table holds approximately 11,000 distinct CDR3 sequences, approximately 8.6% found once. This material consisted of PBMCs, taken at surgery. All receptors derive from a male donor with early-stage non-small cell lung cancer.

Many counts were recorded for this clonotype. The chain is built from TRBV7-2 and TRBJ2-7; 12 bases line up with TRBD1. V lost 4 bases and J lost 3; bases outside the gene matches: 10. From germline, CDR1 is SGHTA and CDR2 FQGNSA. The CDR3 contains 17 residues. This CDR3 is CASSSRYWDRGLYEQYF. The CDR3, as DNA: TGTGCCAGCAGCTCAAGGTATTGGGACAGGGGGCTCTACGAGCAGTACTTC.

At least ten counts were recorded for this clonotype. This rearrangement joins TRBV4-2 to TRBJ1-2; D is ambiguous. The CDR3 is made up of 16 amino acids. Germline CDR1 reads LGHNA; CDR2 reads YNFKEQ. V was pared by 0 bases and J by 6 bases, with 17 bases between. The CDR3 DNA follows: TGTGCCAGCAGCCAAGAATCGTCCTCTACCGCCGATGGCTACACCTTC. Translation gives CASSQESSSTADGYTF.

This clonotype has a handful of counts. The chain is built from TRBV12-3 or TRBV12-4 and TRBJ2-5; TRBD2 might be the D (5 bases). This CDR3 is built from 15 residues. The V end was cut by 3 bases, the J end by 5 bases, with 16 bases between. CDR3 DNA sequence: TGTGCCAGCAGTTTTGGTAGCCCTGGCGGGGAGACCCAGTACTTC. It encodes CASSFGSPGGETQYF.